The 24 T cell receptor beta chains given below trace back to one sample, sequenced in a study of cytomegalovirus exposure and HLA in healthy donors (dated by TCRdb to about 2017). The library came from the immunoSEQ multiplex PCR assay. For the multiplex PCR, a mixture combining 60 forward primers for TCR Vbeta segments and 13 reverse primers for TCR Jbeta segments was used. TCRdb re-hosts the immuneACCESS table, in-frame sequences only. Its copies lack some clones; in the studies checked, an unresolved V gene accounts for under half of them, and the cause for the rest is not known. The sample table contains some 160,000 clones; only one count was recorded for roughly four fifths of them. The top ten constitute 8.5% of the sample. Material: PBMCs. The receptor source for this set is a male donor in good health and CMV-seropositive.

The rearrangement uses TRBV27 and TRBJ2-7; a weak D match, TRBD1 (6 bases). Germline lookup yields CDR1 MNHEY and CDR2 SMNVEV (reference sequence). With 6 bases removed from V and 9 bases from J, the gap between germline ends came to 15 bases. The CDR3 length is 12 residues. Written as DNA, the CDR3 is TGTGCCAGCAGGGACCAGGGGCCGAGGCAGTACTTC. Translating gives CASRDQGPRQYF.

The V and J genes are TRBV30 and TRBJ1-5, with 9 bases lining up with TRBD1. The length of the CDR3 is 12 residues. Germline V gives CDR1 GTSNPN, CDR2 SVGIG (reference sequence). Trimming took 3 bases from V and 12 from J; bases not matched to a gene: 6. CDR3 sequence reads: CAWSVMTGGQHF. CDR3 coding DNA: TGTGCCTGGAGCGTAATGACAGGGGGCCAGCATTTT.

The chain combines TRBV19 with TRBJ1-2; tentative D call: TRBD1 (6 bases). The CDR3 runs 15 residues. The V gene's germline CDR1 is LNHDA and CDR2 SQIVND (reference sequence). V lost 5 bases to trimming and J lost 5 bases, with 18 bases between them. In DNA form, the CDR3 reads TGTGCCAGTAGTGATCCCAGGGGCGCTGGGTATGGCTACACCTTC. Encoded protein: CASSDPRGAGYGYTF.

V is TRBV5-1 and J is TRBJ2-2; no definite D call. CDR1 SGHRS and CDR2 YFSETQ come from the germline V gene. V lost 4 bases and J lost 3, with 10 bases in between. The CDR3 totals 14 residues. The CDR3 reads CASSPIADTGELFF. The DNA of the CDR3 is TGCGCCAGCAGCCCAATCGCGGACACCGGGGAGCTGTTTTTT.

J is TRBJ2-1 and V is TRBV27, with D perhaps TRBD2 (5 bases). V was clipped by 6 bases and J by 0 bases, with 15 bases between them. This CDR3 has 16 residues. Per the germline V gene, CDR1 is MNHEY and CDR2 is SMNVEV (reference sequence). In DNA, the CDR3 is TGTGCCAGCAGGCAAGGTGTGGGGAGCTCCTACAATGAGCAGTTCTTC. Its translation: CASRQGVGSSYNEQFF.

The V gene is TRBV4-3, the J gene TRBJ2-3; TRBD2 aligns across 14 bases. Germline CDR1 is LGHNA and CDR2 is YSLEER. V shed 0 bases and J 3 bases; nucleotides not matched to a gene: 2. The length of the CDR3 is 17 residues. CDR3 region: CASSQDGTSGGTDTQYF. The DNA for the CDR3 is TGCGCCAGCAGCCAAGACGGGACTAGCGGGGGAACAGATACGCAGTATTTT.

This clone was counted a single time. The V call is TRBV5-1, the J call TRBJ2-5; 7 nucleotides align to TRBD2. The last part of the DNA fits TRBJ2-7 better; the J call may be wrong. Germline V gene sequence: CDR1 SGHRS, CDR2 YFSETQ. The CDR3 loop spans 14 amino acids. The CDR3 reads CASSPLGGDDEQYF. The CDR3 bases are TGCGCCAGCAGCCCCCTTGGGGGGGACGACGAGCAGTACTTC.

The rearrangement links TRBV11-2 to TRBJ1-4; no firm D call. Per the germline V gene, CDR1 is SGHAT and CDR2 is FQNNGV. Trimming removed 0 bases at V and 4 bases at J, with 12 bases between. The CDR3 is made up of 16 amino acids. DNA for the CDR3: TGTGCCAGCAGCTTAGATTGGTCGGTTCTTAATGAAAAACTGTTTTTT. It translates to CASSLDWSVLNEKLFF.

V is TRBV5-1 and J is TRBJ2-2, with TRBD2 matching 7 bases. The CDR3 extends over 15 amino acids. V shed 0 bases and J 4 bases; nucleotides not matched to a gene: 3. In germline, CDR1 is SGHRS, CDR2 YFSETQ. This chain's CDR3 is CASSLAGGITGELFF. CDR3 nucleotides: TGCGCCAGCAGCTTGGCGGGGGGAATCACCGGGGAGCTGTTTTTT.

V and J are TRBV5-4 and TRBJ1-2, with 7 bases fitting TRBD1. This CDR3 has 12 amino acids. V was clipped by 0 bases and J by 10 bases; unmatched bases: 3. Germline V CDR1 and CDR2: SGHNT, YYREEE (reference sequence). The CDR3 DNA reads TGTGCCAGCAGCTTGGTTCAGGGGGACTACACCTTC. Its translation is CASSLVQGDYTF.

V gene TRBV27 combines with J gene TRBJ2-3; 7 bases line up with TRBD1. CDR1 is MNHEY and CDR2 is SMNVEV in the germline V gene (reference sequence). Losses at the gene ends were 2 bases for V and 2 bases for J; bases not matched to a gene: 4. This CDR3 is built from 15 residues. The CDR3 region is CASSLTGAPTDTQYF. The CDR3 DNA reads TGTGCCAGCAGTTTAACAGGGGCACCCACAGATACGCAGTATTTT.

This clone was observed a few times. Other DNA sequences within the sample encode an identical CDR3. This chain uses TRBV5-1 with TRBJ1-3, with D possibly TRBD1 on 6 matching bases. CDR1 and CDR2 (germline): SGHRS, YFSETQ. The CDR3 runs 14 residues. The V and J ends lost 4 bases and 1 base respectively, with 9 bases between them. The CDR3 sequence: CASSVQGSGNTIYF. The CDR3 coding sequence is TGCGCCAGCAGCGTCCAGGGGTCTGGAAACACCATATATTTT.

The CDR3 sequence: CASSWRDRSAGELFF. The CDR3 nucleotides read TGTGCCAGCAGCTGGCGGGATAGGTCGGCCGGGGAGCTGTTTTTT. The chain recombines TRBV5-6 with TRBJ2-2; TRBD2 might be the D (6 bases). The germline V and J ends were trimmed by 3 bases and 6 bases, with 15 bases remaining between them. CDR3 size: 15 residues. Per germline, CDR1 SGHDT and CDR2 YYEEEE.

This rearrangement joins TRBV4-3 to TRBJ1-6, with 7 positions matching TRBD1. Germline loops: CDR1 LGHNA, CDR2 YSLEER. V was pared by 2 bases and J by 8 bases, with 9 bases of the junction left unmatched. The CDR3 runs to 16 residues. The chain's CDR3 is CASSQNPGTAYSPLHF. For the CDR3, the DNA is TGCGCCAGCAGCCAAAATCCCGGGACAGCTTATTCACCCCTCCACTTT.

The chain recombines TRBV11-2 with TRBJ1-1; D call uncertain. V gave up 5 bases and J gave up 10 bases, with 11 bases separating them. CDR1 SGHAT and CDR2 FQNNGV come from the germline V gene. This CDR3 spans 11 amino acids. The CDR3 reads CASSEIVSAFF. CDR3 DNA: TGTGCCAGCAGCGAGATTGTATCAGCTTTCTTT.

This chain uses TRBV7-2 with TRBJ1-1; D is unclear. CDR3 length: 15 amino acids. V lost 1 base and J lost 4, with 13 bases in between. Germline CDR1 reads SGHTA; CDR2 reads FQGNSA. The CDR3 sequence: CASSLDSARSTEAFF. CDR3 bases: TGTGCCAGCAGCTTAGACTCGGCCCGGAGCACTGAAGCTTTCTTT.

The V and J genes are TRBV19 and TRBJ1-2; D gene ambiguous. The CDR3 spans 12 residues. Germline V gene sequence: CDR1 LNHDA, CDR2 SQIVND (reference sequence). Trimming cost V 3 bases and J 4 bases, with 6 bases left between them. CDR3 loop: CASSISVYGYTF. The CDR3 nucleotides are TGTGCCAGTAGTATTTCTGTCTATGGCTACACCTTC. Looking up the rest from reference TRBV19 and TRBJ1-2 gives the full variable domain: DGGITQSPKYLFRKEGQNVTLSCEQNLNHDAMYWYRQDPGQGLRLIYYSQIVNDFQKGDIAEGYSVSREKKESFPLTVTSAQKNPTAFYLCASSISVYGYTFGSGTRLTVV.

This sequence joins TRBV6-1 and TRBJ2-3, with D perhaps matching TRBD2 (5 bases). The CDR3 consists of 14 residues. Germline V gene sequence: CDR1 MNHNS, CDR2 SASEGT. V dropped 6 bases and J dropped 0 bases, with 10 bases sitting between them. The CDR3 DNA reads as TGTGCCAGCAGGGCCTCGGGGAGCACAGATACGCAGTATTTT. The encoded protein is CASRASGSTDTQYF.

The V gene is TRBV7-2, the J gene TRBJ1-5; no reliable D call. V lost 3 bases to trimming and J lost 7 bases, with 10 bases between them. Per germline, CDR1 SGHTA and CDR2 FQGNSA. The CDR3 totals 13 residues. CDR3 nucleotides: TGTGCCAGCAGCTTCTCCCCGTCCCAGCCCCAGCATTTT. Translation gives CASSFSPSQPQHF.

This clone came up a few times. A read error may account for a junction end that differs from germline. The genes are TRBV9 and TRBJ2-6; perhaps TRBD1 as D (5 bases). CDR1 and CDR2 from the germline V gene are SGDLS and YYNGEE. This CDR3 spans 15 amino acids. CDR3 residues: CASSGKIEGANGLTF. CDR3 in DNA: TGTGCCAGCAGCGGAAAGATAGAAGGGGCCAACGGCCTGACTTTC.

J is TRBJ1-2 and V is TRBV6-1; D unresolved. Germline V gene data show CDR1 as MNHNS and CDR2 as SASEGT. The CDR3 runs to 13 residues. Trimming took off 2 bases at V and 0 bases at J, with 4 bases between the two ends. DNA for the CDR3: TGTGCCAGCAGTGAATGGCCTAACTATGGCTACACCTTC. Protein sequence: CASSEWPNYGYTF.

The rearrangement joins TRBV18 to TRBJ1-5, with D perhaps matching TRBD1 (6 bases). The CDR3 is made up of 15 amino acids. Germline CDR1 KGHSH, CDR2 LQKENI. V lost 6 bases and J lost 3, with 15 bases in between. CDR3 in DNA: TGTGCCAGCTCCCCGGGACACCAGCTCAATCAGCCCCAGCATTTT. Residues: CASSPGHQLNQPQHF.

V is TRBV27 and J is TRBJ2-6; 7 bases match TRBD1. The CDR3 has 18 amino acids. Germline V CDR1 and CDR2: MNHEY, SMNVEV (reference sequence). V gave up 1 base and J gave up 4 bases; unmatched junction bases: 10. CDR3 DNA: TGTGCCAGCAGTTTATGGGCAGGGGGAGAAACCGGGGCCAACGTCCTGACTTTC. It yields the protein CASSLWAGGETGANVLTF.

The J gene is TRBJ1-1, the V gene TRBV27; D possibly corresponds to TRBD1 (6 bases). CDR1 is MNHEY, CDR2 SMNVEV, per germline (reference sequence). V lost 2 bases to trimming and J lost 4 bases, with 32 bases between them. This CDR3 region has 21 residues. For the CDR3, the DNA is TGTGCCAGCAGTTTACGGGTCAGGGCACATGTAGGGGGTTCCAGGGGCACTGAAGCTTTCTTT. As protein: CASSLRVRAHVGGSRGTEAFF.